This T cell receptor (beta chain) was sequenced for a study of cytomegalovirus exposure and HLA in healthy donors (dated by TCRdb to about 2017). For the study in its entirety: An earlier analysis of more than 550 of the donors reported under 300 Gb of sequence data and approximately 120 million unique TCR beta sequences obtained from approximately 180 million T cells. A separate validation cohort of roughly 120 different subjects was used in addition to the roughly 620-subject first cohort. Donor age, sex, ethnicity and CMV serostatus were collected together with the repertoire data. On average, over 200,000 unique TCR beta nucleotide sequences were sequenced per donor among about 400 genotyped donors of the cohort, with about 19% of those sequences being non-productive. An early release covering roughly 640 HLA-typed donors comprised about 290 gigabases of sequencing data and 85 million or so unique TCR sequences. All discovery cohort repertoires had been generated on a single sequencing platform. Typing coverage differed by locus: A, B, C, DRB1 and DQB1 were typed in about 620-630 donors, DQA1 in approximately 520, DPA1 in 600 to 610, and DPB1 in approximately 450. In a later genetic analysis, genome-wide SNP genotypes for about three fifths of the 666 donors were used, and that subset was treated as a discovery cohort. Among the roughly 390 genotyped donors, about 85% belonged to the genetic ancestry cluster associated with self-reported Caucasian donors. About five DR-DQ haplotypes were treated as single units for association and clustering because of strong linkage in the cohort. The study combined high-throughput TCR immunosequencing, statistical association of individual TCRs with disease status, and machine learning to predict cytomegalovirus infection status. Class I and class II HLA loci were covered by the typing at four-digit resolution. Rather than drawing on any new phenotypic data, the later analysis identified candidate immune exposures from TCR beta sequences and the way those sequences occurred across donors. An earlier analysis of fewer than 750 of the donors used high-throughput TCR beta sequencing to judge whether each TCR beta V gene segment behaved as functional or pseudogenic. The study was designed to test whether signatures of past pathogen exposure could be identified by cataloging public T cell receptors. The study profiled the T cell repertoires of hundreds of subjects by immunosequencing and related them to cytomegalovirus serostatus. A later analysis re-analyzed previously published TCR beta repertoires from approximately 670 donors and added high-resolution HLA genotyping to study TCR occurrence patterns.

Library prep was done by the immunoSEQ multiplex PCR assay. A mixture of 60 forward primers for TCR Vbeta segments and 13 reverse primers for TCR Jbeta segments was used in the multiplex PCR. A multiplex PCR assay on genomic DNA amplified the CDR3 region of rearranged TCR beta genes. On the Illumina HiSeq System, the amplified TCR beta libraries were sequenced as 87-base-pair reads. In the authors' own workflow: In a later analysis, tens of millions of unique TCR beta chains were counted across the roughly 700 repertoires, and roughly 10 million of these chains were shared by at least two donors. Raw reads were error-corrected and collapsed into unique sequences with a nearest-neighbor algorithm that merged closely related sequences to remove PCR and sequencing errors. To assign V, D and J gene segments, CDR3 sequences were aligned to IMGT reference sequences. For a sequence to be retained, a match of at least six nucleotides was required to both a V gene segment and a J gene segment. A rearrangement counted as productive if the CDR3 had no stop codons and remained in frame with V and J, and every other rearrangement counted as non-productive. CDR3 was defined according to IMGT convention as the region running from the second conserved V-encoded cysteine to the conserved J-encoded phenylalanine. In an earlier analysis of approximately 500 of the donors, sequences lacking an unambiguous match to a single V gene segment were excluded. In an earlier analysis of approximately 610 of the donors, V segments were called functional above 56.7% productive rearrangements and were called segregating when the between-donor standard deviation exceeded 5%. To diagnose cytomegalovirus status from the catalog of TCR beta chain sequences, a statistical classification framework was built. In a later analysis, V and J genes were assigned by comparing TCR nucleotide sequences against IMGT/GENE-DB human TR gene sequences. The TCRdist pipeline was used in a later analysis to assign CDR3 sequences and most-parsimonious VDJ recombination scenarios. In a later analysis, each TCR beta chain was defined by its CDR3 amino acid sequence together with its V-gene family, and reads without a unique V-gene family were excluded. In a later analysis, fewer than 650 highly shared, low-generation-probability nucleotide sequences were removed to address suspected cross-contamination and a sequencing artifact. In a later analysis, a clonal expansion index was calculated for each public chain from normalized within-repertoire ranks of inferred template counts. In a later analysis, generation probabilities were computed with a VDJ recombination model fitted to out-of-frame rearrangements, and the resulting probabilities were checked against IGoR. A later analysis scored TCR-TCR, TCR-HLA and TCR-CMV co-occurrence with hypergeometric tests, applying a repertoire-size bias correction to TCR pairs. False discovery rates were estimated in a later analysis by permuting HLA or CMV assignments 20 times. In a later analysis, co-occurring TCRs were grouped using DBSCAN, with TCRdist sequence similarity added in when clustering inside HLA-allele-positive subsets. Repertoires with fewer than 30,000 or more than 120,000 public chains were left out of co-occurrence clustering, as were five repertoires with anomalous nucleotide sharing. TCRdb stores this immuneACCESS table with in-frame sequences only. Part of the clones is absent; in the studies checked, under half of the shortfall reflects unresolved V genes, and no reason is known for the rest. The D gene and trimming were derived from the DNA, and the V and J assignments and clone size from that table. Across this sample there are about 100,000 clones, with roughly 83% seen only once. The ten largest make up just over 2.5% of the sample.

In the germline V gene, CDR1 corresponds to LGHNT and CDR2 to FRNRAP. Reading from cysteine to phenylalanine, the CDR3 counts 13 amino acids. The retained sequence is limited to the CDR3, 39 bases, with the frame set at the first base. Trimming takes 7 bases from V and 9 bases from J, and the germline ends sit 16 bases apart. Remarks on this clone: Its target antigen remains unknown. No much larger clone exists at a distance of one base, and base qualities are not known.

Overall study outcomes, separate from this receptor: About 17 rarely observed V segments, including chromosome 9 orphons, were excluded from the earlier analysis of approximately 500 of the donors because counts were too low. Strong co-occurrence of HLA alleles, especially DR and DQ, made assigning TCR associations to individual alleles difficult. It was suggested by the authors that the approach could potentially be generalized to other disease states and immunological phenotypes. A later analysis found that TCR association rates varied across HLA loci, with DRB1 alleles showing the most associated TCRs and HLA-C alleles the fewest. The presence/absence analyses assumed that sequencing depth was roughly uniform across donors, and that assumption may not be true. Several of the top co-occurrence clusters appeared to be linked to parvovirus B19, influenza, CMV and Epstein-Barr virus, according to a later analysis. According to a later analysis, most CMV-associated TCR beta chains appeared to be HLA-restricted, and the HLA associations seemed to be driven largely by CMV exposure. Correlated functional status among segregating V segments might reflect linkage disequilibrium, but an unknown experimental factor could not be ruled out. Specific HLA alleles were associated with some 15,000 TCR beta sequences at a false discovery rate of 0.05 in a later analysis. A group of highly shared sequence variants was considered likely to be a technical artifact of the sequencing pipeline. In a later analysis, HLA-associated TCR beta chains were found to be more clonally expanded and to have lower generation probabilities than equally common non-associated chains. The cohort was sequenced for TCR beta chains only, and without alpha or paired-chain data the features that could be detected were limited. A few of the identified cytomegalovirus-associated TCR beta chains were confirmed in vitro to be specific for cytomegalovirus antigens. An association between a missense DCLRE1C variant and V-gene and J-gene trimming of TCR beta chains was found in a later genetic analysis and replicated in an independent cohort. The classifier was reported to diagnose cytomegalovirus status with high specificity and sensitivity in both the original cohort and the validation cohort. Some IMGT-functional V segments, including TRBV6-2 and TRBV6-3, could not be told apart with the 87-base-pair reads, so those segments were excluded. While some public TCRs were present in many individuals, most TCR sequences turned up only very rarely across donors. Compared with the approximately 700-donor mean, donors in an Asian-associated ancestry cluster had fewer N-insertions in productive TCRs, according to a later genetic analysis. In an earlier analysis of fewer than 750 of the donors, most TCR beta V segments were observed in productive rearrangements about 87% or about 30% of the time, broadly matching IMGT annotations. In the study, 150 to 200 TCR beta chains were listed as associated with cytomegalovirus. A further reported finding was that TCR beta sequences accurately predicted the HLA-A and HLA-B alleles for most subjects in the first cohort. Because HLA typing was unavailable for some donors at each locus, only the typed subset was used in association tests. CMV serostatus was the only immune exposure information available for the cohort.

The cohort was made up of around 720 healthy bone marrow donors. All cohort members were sampled while nominally healthy, although unrecorded immune exposures were likely present. The donor was CMV seronegative and was included in the group of several hundred seronegative cohort members. Each donor provided a peripheral blood sample, and peripheral blood mononuclear cells were used for TCR beta sequencing. Genomic DNA was extracted from the blood cell samples with the Qiagen DNeasy Blood Extraction Kit. The sequence is built from TRBV12-5 and TRBJ1-5; TRBD1 is perhaps the D gene, given 5 matching bases. Sequencing input: PBMCs. The origin of this receptor is a man aged 35-49 years in good health and CMV-seronegative. Here the CDR3 is given as CASAQGTSWPQHF. In nucleotides, the sequence is TGTGCTAGTGCCCAGGGAACCTCCTGGCCCCAGCATTTT.